This passage covers 3 T cell receptor beta chains from one sample sequenced in a study of T cell changes during pregnancy in multiple sclerosis. TCRdb's table, derived via immunoSEQ multiplex PCR, lists solely in-frame clones and lacks some. The table records roughly 100,000 clones, about 90% of them present only once. Here the sequenced sample was peripheral blood, taken after pregnancy. These receptors were obtained from a female donor with multiple sclerosis, enrolled in a pregnancy study.

This chain links TRBV10-3 with TRBJ1-5; D remains ambiguous. V lost 2 bases and J 2 bases, leaving 7 bases between the germline ends. The CDR3 consists of 14 residues. Germline CDR1 and CDR2: ENHRY and SYGVKD. CDR3 sequence reads: CAISEDQGNQPQHF. The CDR3, as DNA: TGTGCCATCAGTGAGGATCAGGGCAATCAGCCCCAGCATTTT.

J is TRBJ2-1 and V is TRBV19, with TRBD2 matching 8 bases. Germline V gene data show CDR1 as LNHDA and CDR2 as SQIVND (reference sequence). The CDR3 is 16 residues long. With 1 base clipped from V and 1 base from J, the junction kept 3 bases outside the gene matches. Here the CDR3 DNA reads TGTGCCAGTAGTATAGTCGGACTAGCATCCTACAATGAGCAGTTCTTC. It specifies CASSIVGLASYNEQFF. Full variable domain (missing parts from reference TRBV19 and TRBJ2-1): DGGITQSPKYLFRKEGQNVTLSCEQNLNHDAMYWYRQDPGQGLRLIYYSQIVNDFQKGDIAEGYSVSREKKESFPLTVTSAQKNPTAFYLCASSIVGLASYNEQFFGPGTRLTVL.

The chain carries TRBV5-1 and TRBJ1-1, with 7 bases lining up with TRBD1. This CDR3 comprises 14 residues. CDR1 SGHRS and CDR2 YFSETQ come from the germline V gene. V was clipped by 6 bases and J by 4 bases; unmatched bases: 9. Here the CDR3 reads CASTMTGRSTEAFF. The CDR3 coding sequence is TGCGCCAGCACCATGACAGGGAGGAGCACTGAAGCTTTCTTT.